Reported below is one TCR beta chain. Its matching antigen is unknown. The data are from a study of response to subunit inactivated influenza vaccine. Study findings and constraints: The authors suggested that every seasonal influenza vaccination recruits few new T cells.

This CDR3 is built from 15 residues. The trim removed 2 bases at V and 8 bases at J, leaving 6 bases unmatched. Germline V gene sequence: CDR1 KGHDR, CDR2 SFDVKD. TCRdb passed the RT-PCR reads through MiXCR, listing each CDR3 protein once. The sample lists roughly 650,000 distinct CDR3 sequences; 14% were seen once. The chain recombines TRBV24-1 with TRBJ1-4, with 8 bases identical to TRBD1. The receptor was isolated from a man aged 45 to 65 who received an inactivated influenza vaccine. The material was PBMCs from blood, obtained about 14 days before vaccination. Here the CDR3 reads CATSDSRGPGEKLFF. The DNA for the CDR3 is TGTGCCACCAGTGATTCCAGGGGGCCTGGGGAAAAACTGTTTTTT.